This is a list of T cell receptor beta chains from one sample in a study of neurological immune-mediated disorders. TCRdb re-called the 5' RACE reads with MiXCR, one entry per CDR3 protein. The table lists about 52,000 distinct CDR3 sequences, about 3.8% of them singletons. Sequenced sample: PBMCs. The receptors derive from a man aged 55 to 70 with multiple sclerosis. Each CDR3 is given with its conserved first and last residue. D genes are given only for firm matches. Clone size is not always given. Where it is, it says once, few, many or a class for expanded clones.

abundance	d_gene	v_gene	j_gene	CDR3nt	CDR3aa
many	-	TRBV9	TRBJ2-2	TGTGCCAGCGGGGGGCGGACGGCTCTCGGAGGGGAGCTGTTTTTT	CASGGRTALGGELFF
few	-	TRBV12-3/TRBV12-4	TRBJ1-1	TGTGCCAGCAGTTTAGGCACGGCCATGAACACTGAAGCTTTCTTT	CASSLGTAMNTEAFF
-	TRBD1	TRBV14	TRBJ1-2	TGTGCCAGCAGCGACCTGACAGGGGTGGTAGACTATGGCTACACCTTC	CASSDLTGVVDYGYTF
many	TRBD1	TRBV9	TRBJ1-2	TGTGCCAGCAGCGCAGTCGGGACAGGGATGAACTATGGCTACACCTTC	CASSAVGTGMNYGYTF
many	-	TRBV7-8	TRBJ1-1	TGTGCCAGCAGCTTACCCCTTTCAAGCGGTGGAAGGGCTTTCTTT	CASSLPLSSGGRAFF
many	-	TRBV3-1	TRBJ1-5	TGTGCCAGCAGTCAAAGGGATAGCAATCAGCCCCAGCATTTT	CASSQRDSNQPQHF
many	-	TRBV27	TRBJ1-5	TGTGCCAGCAGTGACGGGGCCGGGGGCAATCAGCCCCAGCATTTT	CASSDGAGGNQPQHF
-	-	TRBV6-6	TRBJ2-3	TGTGCCAGCAGTTACGGGGTGGGAGCAAGCACAGATACGCAGTATTTT	CASSYGVGASTDTQYF
many	TRBD2	TRBV12-3/TRBV12-4	TRBJ2-4	TGTGCCAGCAGCCCCGGGAGGGCCAACATTCAGTACTTC	CASSPGRANIQYF
-	-	TRBV7-2	TRBJ1-1	TGTGCCAGCAGCTTATTGGGGGTGTCGAGTACTGAAGCTTTCTTT	CASSLLGVSSTEAFF
many	-	TRBV5-1	TRBJ1-2	TGCGCCAGCAGCTTTTCAGGGGACTATGGCTACACCTTC	CASSFSGDYGYTF
-	TRBD2	TRBV7-6	TRBJ2-1	TGTGCCAGCAGCCCTCTTCATGTGGGGGGGTATGAGCAGTTCTTC	CASSPLHVGGYEQFF
many	-	TRBV19	TRBJ2-7	TGTGCCAGTAGTAACGGGGAACAGCAGTACTTC	CASSNGEQQYF
few	-	TRBV5-6	TRBJ2-2	TGTGCCAGCAGGGACGGAATGAACACCGGGGAGCTGTTTTTT	CASRDGMNTGELFF
many	TRBD1	TRBV11-2	TRBJ2-1	TGTGCCAGCAGGCCAGGGACAGGGCGTTCCTACAATGAGCAGTTCTTC	CASRPGTGRSYNEQFF
many	-	TRBV6-5	TRBJ2-3	TGTGCCAGCAGTTCCGCGGGAACAGATACGCAGTATTTT	CASSSAGTDTQYF
-	TRBD1	TRBV20-1	TRBJ2-7	TGCAGTGCAACGAAAGGGACAGGGGGCGGGTACGAGCAGTACTTC	CSATKGTGGGYEQYF
many	-	TRBV27	TRBJ2-3	TGTGCCAGCAGTTTACACGATCGGACTAGCACAGATACGCAGTATTTT	CASSLHDRTSTDTQYF
many	TRBD1	TRBV20-1	TRBJ2-4	TGCAGTGCTAGTCTACAGGGGGCCTTAGCCAAAAACATTCAGTACTTC	CSASLQGALAKNIQYF
many	-	TRBV5-1	TRBJ2-1	TGCGCCAGCAGCCTCGACAATCGCAATGAGCAGTTCTTC	CASSLDNRNEQFF
many	TRBD1	TRBV20-1	TRBJ2-3	TGCAGTGCTAGAGATCAAGGGACAGGGGGATCAGATACGCAGTATTTT	CSARDQGTGGSDTQYF
many	-	TRBV7-6	TRBJ2-5	TGTGCCAGCAGCTCCCAGGGCCGAGAGACCCAGTACTTC	CASSSQGRETQYF
many	-	TRBV10-1	TRBJ2-1	TGCGCCAGCAGTGCAATCGGGCCCCGAGACAATGAGCAGTTCTTC	CASSAIGPRDNEQFF
many	-	TRBV4-1	TRBJ2-1	TGCGCCAGCAGGCAGCTGCCAAGCTCCTACAATGAGCAGTTCTTC	CASRQLPSSYNEQFF